Listed here are 9 T cell receptor beta chains from one sample, sequenced in a study of early T cells in non-severe SARS-CoV-2 infection. Using its own MiXCR run on the 5' RACE reads, TCRdb lists one record per CDR3 protein. Among approximately 31,000 distinct CDR3 sequences listed, roughly 5.7% were seen once. The sample was whole blood. The receptors were sampled from an adult who was a healthcare worker with PCR-confirmed SARS-CoV-2 infection or an uninfected control (not recorded which).

There are many counts of this clonotype. V is TRBV28 and J is TRBJ2-3, with 9 bases that match TRBD2. Germline V gives CDR1 MDHEN, CDR2 SYDVKM. The junction had 14 bases not matched to a gene; V was cut back by 5 bases and J by 2 bases. The CDR3 contains 18 residues. The CDR3 is CASSPRGWLAGPTDTQYF. The CDR3 nucleotides read TGTGCCAGCAGTCCCCGAGGTTGGCTAGCGGGGCCCACAGATACGCAGTATTTT.

This clonotype was recorded a few times. This chain uses TRBV7-6 with TRBJ2-2; D is perhaps TRBD1 or TRBD2 (6 bases each). Deletions cut 5 bases from V and 4 bases from J, with 14 bases between. Germline lookup yields CDR1 SGHVS and CDR2 FNYEAQ. CDR3 length: 15 amino acids. The DNA for the CDR3 is TGTGCCAGCAGCCGAACAGGGAGGAGCACCGGGGAGCTGTTTTTT. Its protein is CASSRTGRSTGELFF.

This clonotype was found many times. This rearrangement joins TRBV28 to TRBJ2-6; D perhaps matches TRBD1 (6 bases). V lost 4 bases and J 0 bases, leaving 10 bases between the germline ends. Germline V gives CDR1 MDHEN, CDR2 SYDVKM. The CDR3 sequence is 16 residues long. CDR3 bases: TGTGCCAGCAGTTCCGGGACAACCTCTGGGGCCAACGTCCTGACTTTC. Translating it yields CASSSGTTSGANVLTF. Combining the CDR3 with reference TRBV28 and TRBJ2-6 gives the whole variable domain DVKVTQSSRYLVKRTGEKVFLECVQDMDHENMFWYRQDPGLGLRLIYFSYDVKMKEKGDIPEGYSVSREKKERFSLILESASTNQTSMYLCASSSGTTSGANVLTFGAGSRLTVL.

In this sample, this clonotype turned up many times. The chain carries TRBV7-9 and TRBJ1-1; D is unresolved. The CDR3 contains 14 residues. The V end lost 6 bases, the J end lost 5 bases, and 16 bases lay between the germline ends. Germline-derived CDR1 and CDR2 are SEHNR and FQNEAQ (reference sequence). The CDR3 DNA reads TGTGCCAGCAGTTTAAGGGAACTTAGGACTGAAGCTTTCTTT. Its translation is CASSLRELRTEAFF.

This clonotype occurred a few times. The chain recombines TRBV12-3 or TRBV12-4 with TRBJ1-5; no clear D. The CDR3 runs 13 residues. The ends were cut back, 3 bases at V and 7 bases at J, with 10 bases in the middle. The CDR3: CASSFQTHQPQHF. CDR3 bases: TGTGCCAGCAGTTTCCAGACACACCAGCCCCAGCATTTT.

This chain links TRBV28 with TRBJ2-4; D is unclear. The germline V gene encodes CDR1 MDHEN and CDR2 SYDVKM. This CDR3 contains 14 residues. V lost 7 bases and J lost 0, with 10 bases in between. The CDR3 loop is CASIGSGAKNIQYF. The CDR3, as DNA: TGTGCCAGCATAGGTTCCGGAGCCAAAAACATTCAGTACTTC.

In its sample, this clonotype was seen a few times. The chain carries TRBV7-2 and TRBJ2-3; TRBD2 matches 12 bases. The CDR3 totals 20 residues. V lost 5 bases, J lost 3 bases, and 18 bases stayed unmatched. The germline CDR1 and CDR2 sequences are SGHTA and FQGNSA. The CDR3 sequence is CASSLALGLAGGPRTDTQYF. CDR3 sequence (DNA): TGTGCCAGCAGCCTCGCCTTGGGCCTAGCGGGAGGGCCAAGGACAGATACGCAGTATTTT.

This clonotype has only a few counts. This chain links TRBV7-3 with TRBJ2-1, with D possibly TRBD2 on 5 matching bases. From germline, CDR1 is SGHTA and CDR2 FQGTGA. The V end was cut by 5 bases, the J end by 0 bases, with 14 bases between. This CDR3 region has 16 residues. CDR3 residues: CASSPLAGGSYNEQFF. The CDR3 coding sequence is TGTGCCAGCAGCCCCCTAGCTGGAGGCTCCTACAATGAGCAGTTCTTC. Supplemented by reference TRBV7-3 and TRBJ2-1, the full variable domain reads GAGVSQTPSNKVTEKGKYVELRCDPISGHTALYWYRQSLGQGPEFLIYFQGTGAADDSGLPNDRFFAVRPEGSVSTLKIQRTERGDSAVYLCASSPLAGGSYNEQFFGPGTRLTVL.

V is TRBV3-1 and J is TRBJ2-6; TRBD1 might be the D (6 bases). The germline gives CDR1 LGHDT, CDR2 YNNKEL (reference sequence). V was pared by 6 bases and J by 13 bases, with 16 bases between. The CDR3 has 13 residues. The chain's CDR3 is CASSQRGSTVLTF. CDR3 DNA sequence: TGTGCCAGCAGTCAAAGGGGGTCAACGGTCCTGACTTTC.